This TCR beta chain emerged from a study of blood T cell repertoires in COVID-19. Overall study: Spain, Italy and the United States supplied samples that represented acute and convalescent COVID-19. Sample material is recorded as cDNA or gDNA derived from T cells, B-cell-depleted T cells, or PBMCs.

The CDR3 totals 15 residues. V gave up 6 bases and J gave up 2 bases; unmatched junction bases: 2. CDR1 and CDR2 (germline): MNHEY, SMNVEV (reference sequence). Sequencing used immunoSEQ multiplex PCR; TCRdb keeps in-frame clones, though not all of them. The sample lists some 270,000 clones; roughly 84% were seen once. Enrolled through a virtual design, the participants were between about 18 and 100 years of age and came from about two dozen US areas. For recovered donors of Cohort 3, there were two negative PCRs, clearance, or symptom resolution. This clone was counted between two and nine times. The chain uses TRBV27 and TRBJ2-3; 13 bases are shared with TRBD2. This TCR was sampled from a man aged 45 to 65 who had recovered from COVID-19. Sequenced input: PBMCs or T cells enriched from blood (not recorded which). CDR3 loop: CASSTSGGATDTQYF. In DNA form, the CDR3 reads TGTGCCAGCAGCACTAGCGGGGGGGCCACAGATACGCAGTATTTT.